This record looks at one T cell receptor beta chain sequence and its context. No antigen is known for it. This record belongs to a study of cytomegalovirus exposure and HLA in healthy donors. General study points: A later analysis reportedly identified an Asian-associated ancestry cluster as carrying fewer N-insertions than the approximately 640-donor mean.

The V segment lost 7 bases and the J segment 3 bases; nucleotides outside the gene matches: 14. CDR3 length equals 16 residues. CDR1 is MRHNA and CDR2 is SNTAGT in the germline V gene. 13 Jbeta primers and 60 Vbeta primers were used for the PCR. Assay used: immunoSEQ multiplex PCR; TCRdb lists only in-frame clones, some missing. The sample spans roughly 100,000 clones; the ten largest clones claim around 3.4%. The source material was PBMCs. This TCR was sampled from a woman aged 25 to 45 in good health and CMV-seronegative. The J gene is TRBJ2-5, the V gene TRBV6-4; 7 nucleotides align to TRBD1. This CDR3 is CASTPTLPGQKETQYF. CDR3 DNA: TGTGCCAGCACACCCACCCTCCCGGGACAGAAAGAGACCCAGTACTTC.